The T cell receptor beta chain under discussion was sequenced for a study of PD-L1 blockade in urothelial cancer. About the research overall: Samples of blood were analyzed 3 weeks (second dose) and 6 weeks after treatment start.

Germline V gene data show CDR1 as ENHRY and CDR2 as SYGVKD. The CDR3 runs 12 residues. Germline trimming cut 11 bases from V and 4 bases from J; bases unmatched to any gene: 5. This clone was counted between two and nine times. Every PCR got spiked synthetic TCR analog templates. The method was immunoSEQ multiplex PCR; TCRdb's version includes in-frame clones alone and lacks a portion of them. The data show about 76,000 clones, under 95% seen once. This sample's time point: peripheral blood 6 weeks after treatment start. Patients suffered from locally advanced or metastatic urothelial carcinoma. The sequences come from PBMCs, collected around atezolizumab (anti-PD-L1) treatment. V is TRBV10-3 and J is TRBJ1-5; 7 nucleotides align to TRBD1. The clonotype comes from a woman of 80 years or more with urothelial cancer. The DNA for the CDR3 is TGTGCCGCAGGGACAGATAATCAGCCCCAGCATTTT. Translated, it gives CAAGTDNQPQHF.